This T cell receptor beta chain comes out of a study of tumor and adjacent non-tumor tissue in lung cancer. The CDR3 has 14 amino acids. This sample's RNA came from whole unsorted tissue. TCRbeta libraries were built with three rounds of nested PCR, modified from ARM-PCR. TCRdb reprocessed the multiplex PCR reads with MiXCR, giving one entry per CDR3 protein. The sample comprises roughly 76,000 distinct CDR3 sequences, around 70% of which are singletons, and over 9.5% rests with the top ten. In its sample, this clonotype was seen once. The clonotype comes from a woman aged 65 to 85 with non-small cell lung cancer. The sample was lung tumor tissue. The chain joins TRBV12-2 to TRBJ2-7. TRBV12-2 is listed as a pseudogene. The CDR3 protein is CASRLVEGNHEQYF. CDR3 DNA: TGTGCAAGTCGCTTAGTGGAAGGGAACCACGAGCAGTATTTC.